This T cell receptor (beta chain) was captured in a study of blood T cell repertoires in COVID-19. For the study at large: Collection of acute and convalescent COVID-19 samples took place in the United States, Italy and Spain. Sample material is recorded as cDNA or gDNA derived from T cells, B-cell-depleted T cells, or PBMCs.

Patients from Seattle were sampled longitudinally, starting during active infection. How the authors handled the data: Amplification of reference gene primers was used by the study to estimate nucleated cell counts. Profiling relied on immunoSEQ multiplex PCR, and the TCRdb table lists in-frame clones only, not all of them. The V and J calls and clone size come from that table; D and trimming were worked out from the DNA. Found here are about 230,000 clones, around 84% of them singletons; the top ten hold under 14%. Germline V gene lookup returns CDR1 SGHRS and CDR2 YFSETQ. Unmatched junction bases numbered 3, after V lost 4 bases and J lost 5 bases. The CDR3 length is 14 residues.

V gene TRBV5-1 combines with J gene TRBJ1-4; 9 bases align to TRBD1. The sample comprised peripheral blood. This TCR was recovered from a man aged 50-60 years with COVID-19, enrolled during active disease. In nucleotides, the CDR3 is TGCGCCAGCAGCCCGGACAGGGGAAATGAAAAACTGTTTTTT. Its translation: CASSPDRGNEKLFF.